One and the same sample provided the 2 T cell receptor beta chains below, sequenced in a study of pediatric ulcerative colitis. Clones were sequenced by immunoSEQ multiplex PCR, and TCRdb holds only the in-frame ones, with some missing. The table includes roughly 45,000 clones, over 70% detected once. During colonoscopy, one to two rectal pinch biopsies were collected. Sequenced: gut tissue. The receptors were sampled from a girl under 18 with moderate ulcerative colitis.

The rearrangement joins TRBV7-8 to TRBJ1-1; D is possibly TRBD1 (5 bases). Trimming left V 1 base short and J 4 bases short, with 13 bases between. The CDR3 contains 15 residues. CDR1 and CDR2 (germline): SGHVS, FQNEAQ. The DNA of the CDR3 is TGTGCCAGCAGCTTAGGGTCAGGGTTCGCCACTGAAGCTTTCTTT. Translated, it gives CASSLGSGFATEAFF.

The chain recombines TRBV7-2 with TRBJ2-3; D gene uncertain. The CDR3 is 11 amino acids. V lost 4 bases, J lost 6 bases, and 5 bases lay in between. Germline V CDR1 and CDR2: SGHTA, FQGNSA. In DNA form, the CDR3 reads TGTGCCAGCAGCTGGAAGGATACGCAGTATTTT. Amino acid sequence: CASSWKDTQYF.